The present T cell receptor (beta chain) was sequenced within a study of T cell repertoires in cytomegalovirus infection. TCRdb fed the reads into MiXCR, producing one record per CDR3 protein. The sample has about 830,000 distinct CDR3 sequences; 30% to 35% are singletons. This clonotype has at least ten counts. The antigen is not known. Here the sequenced sample was cultured CD8+ T cells from PBMCs, taken from culture after CMV antigen stimulation. The source of this sequence is a human donor in good health (CMV status not recorded). Some clones in this sample may be carry-over from other donors' samples.

The CDR3 sequence is CASSPGQGRDTGELFF. For the CDR3, the DNA is TGTGCCAGCAGCCCGGGACAGGGGAGGGATACCGGGGAGCTGTTTTTT. This chain joins TRBV7-6 and TRBJ2-2; 10 bases are shared with TRBD1. CDR1 is SGHVS, CDR2 FNYEAQ, per germline. The CDR3 consists of 16 residues. V lost 5 bases and J lost 5; bases outside the gene matches: 8.